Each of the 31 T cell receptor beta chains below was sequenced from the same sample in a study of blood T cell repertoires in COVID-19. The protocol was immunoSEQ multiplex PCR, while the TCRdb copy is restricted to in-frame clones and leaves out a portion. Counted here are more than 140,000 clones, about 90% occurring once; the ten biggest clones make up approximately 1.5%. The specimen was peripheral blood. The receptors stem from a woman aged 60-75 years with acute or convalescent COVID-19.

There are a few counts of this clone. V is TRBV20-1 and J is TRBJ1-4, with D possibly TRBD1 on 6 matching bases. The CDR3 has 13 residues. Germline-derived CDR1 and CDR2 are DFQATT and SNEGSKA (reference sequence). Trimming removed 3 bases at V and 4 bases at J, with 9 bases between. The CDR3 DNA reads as TGCAGTGCTAGTAAGGGGGTTAATGAAAAACTGTTTTTT. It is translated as CSASKGVNEKLFF.

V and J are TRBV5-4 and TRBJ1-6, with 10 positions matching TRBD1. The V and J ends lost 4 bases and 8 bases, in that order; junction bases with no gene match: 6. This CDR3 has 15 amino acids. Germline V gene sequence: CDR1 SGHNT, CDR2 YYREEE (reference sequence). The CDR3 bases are TGTGCCAGCAGCCCGGGACAGGGGATGCATTCACCCCTCCACTTT. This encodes CASSPGQGMHSPLHF.

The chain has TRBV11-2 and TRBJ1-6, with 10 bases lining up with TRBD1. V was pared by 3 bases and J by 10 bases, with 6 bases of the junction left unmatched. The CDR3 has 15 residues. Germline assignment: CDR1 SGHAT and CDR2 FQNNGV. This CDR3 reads CASSLGQGSRSPLHF. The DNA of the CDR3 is TGTGCCAGCAGCTTGGGACAGGGGAGTCGGTCACCCCTCCACTTT.

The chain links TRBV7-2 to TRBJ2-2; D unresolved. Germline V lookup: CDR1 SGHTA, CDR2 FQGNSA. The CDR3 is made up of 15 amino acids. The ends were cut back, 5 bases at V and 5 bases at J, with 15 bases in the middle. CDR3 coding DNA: TGTGCCAGCAGCACCAGACTCGCCGGTACCGGGGAGCTGTTTTTT. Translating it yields CASSTRLAGTGELFF.

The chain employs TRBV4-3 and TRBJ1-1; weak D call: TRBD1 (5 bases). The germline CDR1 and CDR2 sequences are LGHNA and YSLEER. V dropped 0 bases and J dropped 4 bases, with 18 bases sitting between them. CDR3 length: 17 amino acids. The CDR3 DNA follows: TGCGCCAGCAGCCAAGATGGTGCCGTGACGGGGGGCACTGAAGCTTTCTTT. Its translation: CASSQDGAVTGGTEAFF.

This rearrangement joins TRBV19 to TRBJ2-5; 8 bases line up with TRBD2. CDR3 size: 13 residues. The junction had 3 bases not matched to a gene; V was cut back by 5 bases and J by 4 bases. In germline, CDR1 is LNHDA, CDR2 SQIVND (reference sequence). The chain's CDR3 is CASSLGLAETQYF. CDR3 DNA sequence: TGTGCCAGTAGTCTAGGACTAGCAGAGACCCAGTACTTC.

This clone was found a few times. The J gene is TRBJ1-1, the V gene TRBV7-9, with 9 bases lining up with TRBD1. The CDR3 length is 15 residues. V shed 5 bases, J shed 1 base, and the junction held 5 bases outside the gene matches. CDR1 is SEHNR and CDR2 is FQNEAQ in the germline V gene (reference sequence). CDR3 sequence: CASSAYRGRNTEAFF. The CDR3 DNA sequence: TGTGCCAGCAGCGCTTACAGGGGGCGGAACACTGAAGCTTTCTTT. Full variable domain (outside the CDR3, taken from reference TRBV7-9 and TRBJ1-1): DTGVSQNPRHKITKRGQNVTFRCDPISEHNRLYWYRQTLGQGPEFLTYFQNEAQLEKSRLLSDRFSAERPKGSFSTLEIQRTEQGDSAMYLCASSAYRGRNTEAFFGQGTRLTVV.

The CDR3: CASRGLVVDTQYF. For the CDR3, the DNA is TGTGCCAGCAGGGGACTAGTTGTAGATACGCAGTATTTT. This chain links TRBV12-3 or TRBV12-4 with TRBJ2-3; 8 bases match TRBD2. The CDR3 is 13 amino acids. Trimming took 6 bases from V and 5 from J; bases not matched to a gene: 4.

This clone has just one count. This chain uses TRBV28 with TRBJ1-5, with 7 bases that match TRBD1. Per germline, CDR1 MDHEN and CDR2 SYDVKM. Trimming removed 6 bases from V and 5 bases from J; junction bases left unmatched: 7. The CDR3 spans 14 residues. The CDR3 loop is CASSSGQADQPQHF. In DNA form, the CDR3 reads TGTGCCAGCAGCTCAGGACAGGCTGATCAGCCCCAGCATTTT. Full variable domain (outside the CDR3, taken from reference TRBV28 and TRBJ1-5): DVKVTQSSRYLVKRTGEKVFLECVQDMDHENMFWYRQDPGLGLRLIYFSYDVKMKEKGDIPEGYSVSREKKERFSLILESASTNQTSMYLCASSSGQADQPQHFGDGTRLSIL.

Written as DNA, the CDR3 is TGTGCCACCAGCAGAGATCACGGGGATTCACCCCTCCACTTT. Amino acids: CATSRDHGDSPLHF. V usage is TRBV15 and J usage is TRBJ1-6, with D hard to call. Per germline, CDR1 LNHNV and CDR2 YYDKDF (reference sequence). This CDR3 spans 14 amino acids. Trimming took off 0 bases at V and 8 bases at J, with 8 bases between the two ends.

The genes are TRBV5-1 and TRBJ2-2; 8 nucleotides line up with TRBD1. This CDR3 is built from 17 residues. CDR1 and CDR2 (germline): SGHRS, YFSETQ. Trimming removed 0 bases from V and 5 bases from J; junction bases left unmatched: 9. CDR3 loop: CASSLALQGARTGELFF. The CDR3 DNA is TGCGCCAGCAGCTTGGCGCTTCAGGGGGCGCGAACCGGGGAGCTGTTTTTT.

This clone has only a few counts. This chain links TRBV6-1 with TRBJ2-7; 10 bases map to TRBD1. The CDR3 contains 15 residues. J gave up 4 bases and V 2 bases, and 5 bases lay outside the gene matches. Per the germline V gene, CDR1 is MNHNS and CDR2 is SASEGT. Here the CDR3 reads CASSEMGQGMYEQYF. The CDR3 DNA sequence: TGTGCCAGCAGTGAAATGGGACAGGGGATGTACGAGCAGTACTTC.

CDR3 amino acids: CASSNRDSQETQYF. CDR3 DNA sequence: TGTGCCAGCAGCAACCGGGACAGCCAAGAGACCCAGTACTTC. This chain connects TRBV11-1 to TRBJ2-5; TRBD1 matches 7 bases. The junction had 4 bases not matched to a gene; V was cut back by 5 bases and J by 1 base. Germline V gene data show CDR1 as SGHAT and CDR2 as FQDESV (reference sequence). This CDR3 contains 14 residues.

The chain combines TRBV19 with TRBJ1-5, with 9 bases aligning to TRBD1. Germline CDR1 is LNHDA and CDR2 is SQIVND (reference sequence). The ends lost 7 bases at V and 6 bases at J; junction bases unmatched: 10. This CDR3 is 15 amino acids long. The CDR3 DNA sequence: TGTGCCAGTACTGGCCGGGACAGGGAATTTCAGCCCCAGCATTTT. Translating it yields CASTGRDREFQPQHF.

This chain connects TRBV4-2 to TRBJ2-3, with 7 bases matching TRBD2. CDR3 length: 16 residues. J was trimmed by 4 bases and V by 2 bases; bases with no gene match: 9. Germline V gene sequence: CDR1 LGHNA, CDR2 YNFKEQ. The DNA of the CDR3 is TGTGCCAGCAGCCAAAATCTCGGCGGGGGAGCAGATACGCAGTATTTT. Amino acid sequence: CASSQNLGGGADTQYF.

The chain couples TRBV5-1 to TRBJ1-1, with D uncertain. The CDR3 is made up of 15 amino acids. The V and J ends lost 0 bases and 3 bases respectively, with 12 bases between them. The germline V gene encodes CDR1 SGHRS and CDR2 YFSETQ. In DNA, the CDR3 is TGCGCCAGCAGCTTGGATTTACGTGGCCACACTGAAGCTTTCTTT. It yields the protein CASSLDLRGHTEAFF.

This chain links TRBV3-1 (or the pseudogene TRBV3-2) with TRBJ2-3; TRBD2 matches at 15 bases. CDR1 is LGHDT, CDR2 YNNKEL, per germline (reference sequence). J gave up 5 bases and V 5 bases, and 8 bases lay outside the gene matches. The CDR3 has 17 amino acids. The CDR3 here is CASSIRGLAGGGDTQYF. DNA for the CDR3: TGTGCCAGCAGCATTCGAGGACTAGCGGGGGGGGGAGATACGCAGTATTTT.

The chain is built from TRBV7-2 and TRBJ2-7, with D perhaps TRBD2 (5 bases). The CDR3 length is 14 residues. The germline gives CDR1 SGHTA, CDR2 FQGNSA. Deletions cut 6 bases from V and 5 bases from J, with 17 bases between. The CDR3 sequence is CASRKSGISDEQYF. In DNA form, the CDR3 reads TGTGCCAGCAGGAAGTCGGGGATTTCGGACGAGCAGTACTTC.

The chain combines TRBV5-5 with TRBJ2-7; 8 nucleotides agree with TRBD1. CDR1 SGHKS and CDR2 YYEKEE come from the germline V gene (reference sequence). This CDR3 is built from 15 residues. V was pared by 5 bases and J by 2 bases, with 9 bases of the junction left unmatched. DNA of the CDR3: TGTGCCAGCAGTCAAGACAGGGGAAGAGCCTACGAGCAGTACTTC. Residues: CASSQDRGRAYEQYF.

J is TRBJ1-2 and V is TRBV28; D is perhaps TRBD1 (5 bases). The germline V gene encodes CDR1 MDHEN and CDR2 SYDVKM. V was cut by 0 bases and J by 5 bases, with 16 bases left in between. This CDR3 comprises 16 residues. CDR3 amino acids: CASSLWVGGRYYGYTF. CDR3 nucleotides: TGTGCCAGCAGTTTATGGGTGGGGGGTAGATATTATGGCTACACCTTC.

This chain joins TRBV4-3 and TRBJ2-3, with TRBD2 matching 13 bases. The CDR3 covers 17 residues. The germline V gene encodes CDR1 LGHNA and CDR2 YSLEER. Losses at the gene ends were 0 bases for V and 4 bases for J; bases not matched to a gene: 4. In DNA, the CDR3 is TGCGCCAGCAGCCAAGATCGAACTAGCGGGGGGGCAGATACGCAGTATTTT. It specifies CASSQDRTSGGADTQYF.

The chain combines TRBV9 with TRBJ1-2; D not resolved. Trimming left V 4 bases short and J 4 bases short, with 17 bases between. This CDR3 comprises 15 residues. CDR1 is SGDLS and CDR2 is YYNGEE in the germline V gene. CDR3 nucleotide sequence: TGTGCCAGCAGCTCATTGGAGGATGGCGGCTATGGCTACACCTTC. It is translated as CASSSLEDGGYGYTF.

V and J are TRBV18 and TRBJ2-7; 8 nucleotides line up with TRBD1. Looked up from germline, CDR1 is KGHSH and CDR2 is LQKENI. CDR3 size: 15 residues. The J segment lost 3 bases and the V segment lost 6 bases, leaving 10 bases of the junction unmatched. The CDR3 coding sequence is TGTGCCAGCTCGCCTTCCGGGACAGGACTCTACGAGCAGTACTTC. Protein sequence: CASSPSGTGLYEQYF.

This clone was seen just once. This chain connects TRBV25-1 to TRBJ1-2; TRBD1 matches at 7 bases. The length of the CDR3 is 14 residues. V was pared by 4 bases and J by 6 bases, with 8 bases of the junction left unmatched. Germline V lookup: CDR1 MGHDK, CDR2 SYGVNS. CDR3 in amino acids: CASSANRDSDGYTF. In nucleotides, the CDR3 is TGTGCCAGCAGTGCAAACCGGGACAGTGATGGCTACACCTTC.

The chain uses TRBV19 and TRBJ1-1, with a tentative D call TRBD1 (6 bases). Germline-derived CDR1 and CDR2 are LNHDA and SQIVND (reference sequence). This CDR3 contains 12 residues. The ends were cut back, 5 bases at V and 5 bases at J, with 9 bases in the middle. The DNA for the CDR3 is TGTGCCAGTAGTCGGACAGTAACTGAAGCTTTCTTT. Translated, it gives CASSRTVTEAFF.

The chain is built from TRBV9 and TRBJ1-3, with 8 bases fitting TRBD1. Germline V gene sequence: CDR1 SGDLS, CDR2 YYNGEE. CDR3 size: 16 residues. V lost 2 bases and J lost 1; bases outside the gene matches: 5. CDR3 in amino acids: CASSVAQGESGNTIYF. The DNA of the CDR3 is TGTGCCAGCAGCGTGGCACAGGGGGAATCTGGAAACACCATATATTTT.

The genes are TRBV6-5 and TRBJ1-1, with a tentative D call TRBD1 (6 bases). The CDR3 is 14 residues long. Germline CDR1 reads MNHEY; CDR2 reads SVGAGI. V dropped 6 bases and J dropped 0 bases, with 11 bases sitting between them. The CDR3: CASRGAIMNTEAFF. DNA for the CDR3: TGTGCCAGCAGGGGGGCTATTATGAACACTGAAGCTTTCTTT.

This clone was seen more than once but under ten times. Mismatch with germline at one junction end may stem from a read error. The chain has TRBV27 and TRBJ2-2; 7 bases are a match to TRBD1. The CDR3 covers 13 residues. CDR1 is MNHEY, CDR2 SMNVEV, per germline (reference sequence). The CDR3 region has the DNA TGTGCCGGCAGACAGGGGAACACCGGGGAGCTGTTTTTT. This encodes CAGRQGNTGELFF.

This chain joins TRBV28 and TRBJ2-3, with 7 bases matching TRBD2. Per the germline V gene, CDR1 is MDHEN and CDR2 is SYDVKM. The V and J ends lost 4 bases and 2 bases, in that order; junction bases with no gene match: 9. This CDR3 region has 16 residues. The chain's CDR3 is CASSSASGDSTDTQYF. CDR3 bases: TGTGCCAGCAGTTCCGCTAGCGGAGACTCCACAGATACGCAGTATTTT.

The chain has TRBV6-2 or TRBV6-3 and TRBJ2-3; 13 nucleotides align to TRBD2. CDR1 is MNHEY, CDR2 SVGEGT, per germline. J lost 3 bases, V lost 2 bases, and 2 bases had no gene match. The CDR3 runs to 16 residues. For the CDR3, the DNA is TGTGCCAGCAGTTACCCGGGACTAGCGGGGACAGATACGCAGTATTTT. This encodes CASSYPGLAGTDTQYF.

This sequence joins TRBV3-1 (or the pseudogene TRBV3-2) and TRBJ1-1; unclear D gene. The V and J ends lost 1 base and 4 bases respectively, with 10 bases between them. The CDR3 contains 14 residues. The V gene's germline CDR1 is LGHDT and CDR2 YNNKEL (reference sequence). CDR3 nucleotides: TGTGCCAGCAGCCAAGCGGGGATAGGCACTGAAGCTTTCTTT. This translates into CASSQAGIGTEAFF.